This entry describes one TCR beta chain. Its antigen is not known. The V end lost 1 base, the J end lost 6 bases, and 8 bases lay between the germline ends. There are 13 residues in the CDR3. Germline CDR1 reads MGHRA; CDR2 reads YSYEKL. This entry comes from a study of T cells and Merkel cell carcinoma outcomes. Overall study findings and caveats: Repertoire plus T-cell density reportedly predicted Merkel cell carcinoma outcomes.

Profiling relied on immunoSEQ multiplex PCR, and the TCRdb table lists in-frame clones only, not all of them. The data show fewer than 9,500 clones, around 80% seen once. Sequencing input: tumor tissue from Merkel cell carcinoma. The sequence was collected from a human donor with Merkel cell carcinoma. This chain uses TRBV4-1 with TRBJ2-3; D is perhaps TRBD2 (5 bases). The CDR3 nucleotides are TGCGCCAGCAGCCAAGGTCCGGGGGATACGCAGTATTTT. Its translation: CASSQGPGDTQYF.